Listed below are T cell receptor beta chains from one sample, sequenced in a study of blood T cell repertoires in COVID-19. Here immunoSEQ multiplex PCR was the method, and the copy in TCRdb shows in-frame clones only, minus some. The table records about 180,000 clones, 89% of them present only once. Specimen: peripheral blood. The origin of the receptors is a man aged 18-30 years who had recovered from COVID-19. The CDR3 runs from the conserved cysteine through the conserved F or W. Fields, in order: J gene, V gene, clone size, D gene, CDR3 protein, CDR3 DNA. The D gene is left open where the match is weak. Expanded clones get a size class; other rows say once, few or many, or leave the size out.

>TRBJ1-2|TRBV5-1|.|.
CASSSPGKDGYTF
TGCGCCAGCAGCTCCCCGGGGAAGGATGGCTACACCTTC
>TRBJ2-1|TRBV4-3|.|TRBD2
CASSFSGSSFNEQFF
TGCGCCAGCAGTTTTAGCGGGAGTTCCTTCAATGAGCAGTTCTTC
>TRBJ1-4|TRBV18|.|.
CASSPPAGWGEKLFF
TGTGCCAGCTCACCACCCGCAGGGTGGGGTGAAAAACTGTTTTTT
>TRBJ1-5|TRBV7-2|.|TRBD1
CASSRDSSNQPQHF
TGTGCCAGCAGCCGGGACAGTAGCAATCAGCCCCAGCATTTT
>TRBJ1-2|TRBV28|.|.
CASSAANYGYTF
TGTGCCAGCAGCGCCGCGAATTATGGCTACACCTTC
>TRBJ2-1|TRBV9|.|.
CASSLRGNEQFF
TGTGCCAGCAGCCTCCGCGGCAATGAGCAGTTCTTC
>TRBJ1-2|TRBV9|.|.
CASSVGIVSGYTF
TGTGCCAGCAGCGTAGGAATAGTCTCTGGCTACACCTTC
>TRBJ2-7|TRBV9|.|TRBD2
CASSVGDSGAYEQYF
TGTGCCAGCAGCGTAGGGGATAGCGGGGCGTACGAGCAGTACTTC
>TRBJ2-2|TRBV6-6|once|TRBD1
CASSSDRADGELFF
TGTGCCAGCAGTTCCGACAGGGCTGACGGGGAGCTGTTTTTT
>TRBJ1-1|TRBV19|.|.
CASSRGGVNTEAFF
TGTGCCAGTAGTAGGGGCGGGGTGAACACTGAAGCTTTCTTT
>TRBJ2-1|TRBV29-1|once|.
CSVSEGGNEQFF
TGCAGCGTTAGTGAGGGTGGCAATGAGCAGTTCTTC
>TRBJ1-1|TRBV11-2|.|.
CASSTYLEPEAFF
TGTGCCAGCAGCACCTACCTTGAGCCTGAAGCTTTCTTT
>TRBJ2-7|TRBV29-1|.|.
CSVELAGGGEQYF
TGCAGCGTTGAGTTGGCGGGTGGAGGGGAGCAGTACTTC
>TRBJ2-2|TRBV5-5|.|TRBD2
CASSLRLAGGAGELFF
TGTGCCAGCAGCTTGAGACTAGCGGGAGGGGCCGGGGAGCTGTTTTTT
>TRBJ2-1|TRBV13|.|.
CASSLGTGAYNEQFF
TGTGCCAGCAGCTTAGGGACGGGTGCCTACAATGAGCAGTTCTTC
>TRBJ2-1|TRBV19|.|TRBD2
CASSFKIAGLLYNEQFF
TGTGCCAGTAGTTTCAAAATAGCGGGTCTTCTCTACAATGAGCAGTTCTTC
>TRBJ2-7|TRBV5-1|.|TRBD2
CASSLGSSGATYEQYF
TGCGCCAGCAGCTTGGGATCTAGCGGAGCAACCTACGAGCAGTACTTC
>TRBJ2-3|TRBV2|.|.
CASNRDSGGKGSQYF
TGTGCCAGCAACCGGGATAGCGGAGGGAAGGGATCGCAGTATTTT
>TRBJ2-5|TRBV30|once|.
CAWSPPGQYQETQYF
TGTGCCTGGAGTCCACCAGGGCAATACCAAGAGACCCAGTACTTC
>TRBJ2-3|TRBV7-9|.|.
CASSPVGDTQYF
TGTGCCAGCAGCCCCGTGGGCGATACGCAGTATTTT
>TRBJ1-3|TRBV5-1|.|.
CASSFVSAGKSSSGNTIYF
TGCGCCAGCAGCTTTGTCTCCGCCGGGAAATCTTCCTCTGGAAACACCATATATTTT
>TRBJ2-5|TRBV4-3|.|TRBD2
CASSPLAGGQQETQYF
TGCGCCAGCAGTCCACTAGCGGGAGGACAGCAAGAGACCCAGTACTTC
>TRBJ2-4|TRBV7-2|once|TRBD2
CASSLAYSGREGFGKNIQYF
TGTGCCAGCAGCTTAGCCTATAGCGGGAGAGAGGGGTTTGGCAAAAACATTCAGTACTTC
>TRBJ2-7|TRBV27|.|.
CASKLEQGYEQYF
TGTGCCAGCAAACTCGAACAGGGTTACGAGCAGTACTTC
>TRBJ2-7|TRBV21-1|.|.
CAIPPPGEQYF
TGTGCCATCCCCCCACCGGGCGAGCAGTACTTC
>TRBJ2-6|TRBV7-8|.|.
CASSFTGVLSGANVLTF
TGTGCCAGCAGCTTCACCGGGGTCCTCTCTGGGGCCAACGTCCTGACTTTC
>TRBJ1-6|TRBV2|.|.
CASSEERGYNSPLHF
TGTGCCAGCAGTGAGGAACGGGGTTATAATTCACCCCTCCACTTT
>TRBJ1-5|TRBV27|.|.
CASSFNPLQPQHF
TGTGCCAGCAGTTTTAATCCACTTCAGCCCCAGCATTTT
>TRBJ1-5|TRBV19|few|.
CASSVAGVYSNQPQHF
TGTGCCAGTAGCGTAGCCGGGGTATATAGCAATCAGCCCCAGCATTTT
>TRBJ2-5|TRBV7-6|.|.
CASSLVEETQYF
TGTGCCAGCAGCTTAGTCGAAGAGACCCAGTACTTC
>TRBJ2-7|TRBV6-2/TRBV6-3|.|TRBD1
CASSSQGAPGEQYF
TGTGCCAGCAGTTCCCAGGGGGCGCCTGGCGAGCAGTACTTC
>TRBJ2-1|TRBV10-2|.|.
CASTERSYNEQFF
TGCGCCAGCACTGAGCGGTCCTACAATGAGCAGTTCTTC
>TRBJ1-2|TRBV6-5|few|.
CASSYSAGLYGYTF
TGTGCCAGCAGTTACTCGGCAGGACTCTATGGCTACACCTTC
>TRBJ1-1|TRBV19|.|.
CASSTGRNTEAFF
TGTGCCAGTAGTACAGGTAGGAACACTGAAGCTTTCTTT
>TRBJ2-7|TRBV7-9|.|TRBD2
CASSSALGSGSDQYF
TGTGCCAGCAGCTCGGCATTAGGTAGCGGGAGCGATCAGTACTTC
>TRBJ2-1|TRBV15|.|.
CATSRPDGGYNEQFF
TGTGCCACCAGCAGACCCGATGGCGGTTACAATGAGCAGTTCTTC
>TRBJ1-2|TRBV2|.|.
CASSDRYGYTF
TGTGCCAGCAGTGACAGATATGGCTACACCTTC
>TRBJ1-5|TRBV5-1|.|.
CASSAVGGGNQPQHF
TGCGCCAGCAGCGCGGTCGGGGGGGGCAATCAGCCCCAGCATTTT
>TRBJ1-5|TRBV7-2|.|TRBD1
CASSLWTGENQPQHF
TGTGCCAGCAGCTTATGGACAGGGGAAAATCAGCCCCAGCATTTT
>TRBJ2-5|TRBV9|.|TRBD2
CASSVSGTRGFETQYF
TGTGCCAGCAGCGTATCCGGGACTAGGGGGTTCGAGACCCAGTACTTC
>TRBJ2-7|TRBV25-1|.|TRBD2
CASVIPGGSEQYF
TGTGCCAGCGTCATACCGGGAGGCAGCGAGCAGTACTTC
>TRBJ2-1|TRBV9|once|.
CASSAGPNNEQFF
TGTGCCAGCAGCGCCGGTCCCAACAATGAGCAGTTCTTC
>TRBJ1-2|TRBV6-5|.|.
CASRVGGTANYGYTF
TGTGCCAGCAGGGTAGGCGGGACGGCTAACTATGGCTACACCTTC
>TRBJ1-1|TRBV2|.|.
CATFSGGNTEAFF
TGTGCCACCTTTTCGGGAGGGAACACTGAAGCTTTCTTT
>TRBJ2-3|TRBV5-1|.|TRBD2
CASSWGTSGGTDTQYF
TGCGCCAGCAGCTGGGGCACTAGCGGGGGCACAGATACGCAGTATTTT
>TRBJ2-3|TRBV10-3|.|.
CAISEATGAALADTQYF
TGTGCCATCAGTGAGGCAACGGGAGCGGCGTTAGCAGATACGCAGTATTTT
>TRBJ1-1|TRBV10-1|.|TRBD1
CASSPLTTTGGYTEAFF
TGCGCCAGCAGTCCACTAACGACCACAGGGGGATACACTGAAGCTTTCTTT
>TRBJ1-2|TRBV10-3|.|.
CAISEFRSGYTF
TGTGCCATCAGTGAGTTCCGTTCTGGCTACACCTTC
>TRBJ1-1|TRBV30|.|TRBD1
CAWEVTGDTEAFF
TGTGCCTGGGAGGTAACAGGGGACACTGAAGCTTTCTTT
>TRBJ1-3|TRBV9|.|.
CASSTRRGSGNTIYF
TGTGCCAGCAGCACTCGTCGGGGCTCTGGAAACACCATATATTTT